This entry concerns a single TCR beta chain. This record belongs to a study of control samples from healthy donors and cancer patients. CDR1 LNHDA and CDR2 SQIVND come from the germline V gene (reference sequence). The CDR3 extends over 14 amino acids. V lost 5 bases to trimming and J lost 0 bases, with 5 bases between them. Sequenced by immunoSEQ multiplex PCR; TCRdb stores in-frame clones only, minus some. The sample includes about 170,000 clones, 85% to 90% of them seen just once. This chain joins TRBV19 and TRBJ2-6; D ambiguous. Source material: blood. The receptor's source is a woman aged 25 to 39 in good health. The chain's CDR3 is CASSSGSGANVLTF. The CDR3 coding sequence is TGTGCCAGTAGTTCGGGCTCTGGGGCCAACGTCCTGACTTTC.